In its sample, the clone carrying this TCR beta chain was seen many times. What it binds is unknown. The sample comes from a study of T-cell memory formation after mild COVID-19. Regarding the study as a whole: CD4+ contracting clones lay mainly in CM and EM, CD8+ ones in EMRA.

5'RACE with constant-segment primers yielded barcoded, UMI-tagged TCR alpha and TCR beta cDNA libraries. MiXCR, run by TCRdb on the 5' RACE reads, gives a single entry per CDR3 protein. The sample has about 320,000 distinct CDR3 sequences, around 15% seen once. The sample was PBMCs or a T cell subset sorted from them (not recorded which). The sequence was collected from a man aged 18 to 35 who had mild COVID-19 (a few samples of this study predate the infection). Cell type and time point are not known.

CDR3 nucleotides: TGTGCCAGCAGTTCCCGCCGCGGACAGCGAGAGACCCAGTACTTC. It translates to CASSSRRGQRETQYF. This chain joins TRBV12-3 or TRBV12-4 and TRBJ2-5, with D possibly matching TRBD1 (6 bases). V lost 4 bases and J 4 bases, leaving 16 bases between the germline ends. This CDR3 comprises 15 residues.